This T cell receptor (beta chain) was identified in a study of response to subunit inactivated influenza vaccine (dated by TCRdb to about 2018). Looking at the study overall: The study used deep quantitative T cell receptor repertoire profiling to track responses to a trivalent subunit inactivated influenza vaccine. Overall results and qualifications from the work: The authors suggested that each seasonal influenza vaccination may recruit only a limited number of new T cells.

From the cysteine through the phenylalanine, the CDR3 covers 15 amino acids. The CDR3 DNA has 45 bases and is translated from base 1. CDR1 MNHNS and CDR2 SASEGT are derived from the germline V gene. Trimming removed 6 bases from V and 5 bases from J; the gene matches leave 11 bases unexplained. Receptor libraries were prepared by RT-PCR. Sequencing was performed on an Illumina HiSeq 2500. TCRdb reprocessed the public reads (quality trimming at Q25 with fastp, clone calling with MiXCR) and kept in-frame beta chains. All rows with the same CDR3 protein become a single entry with the most common DNA and genes. This sample comprises approximately 500,000 distinct CDR3 sequences, 14% of them detected only once. The top ten clonotypes cover 11% of the sample. This clonotype was counted only a few times. Its antigen is not yet known. Base qualities are not recorded, but no much larger clone differs from it by a single base.

The sequenced sample was PBMCs from blood, obtained 11 to 12 days after vaccination. This TCR came from a middle-aged man who received an inactivated influenza vaccine. Donor details come from another sample of the same person, matched by shared clones. The chain joins TRBV6-1 to TRBJ1-1; TRBD1 agrees with 8 junctional bases. The DNA is TGTGCCAGCAGGCAAGGACAGGGTTGGGGGACTGAAGCTTTCTTT. The resulting protein is CASRQGQGWGTEAFF.